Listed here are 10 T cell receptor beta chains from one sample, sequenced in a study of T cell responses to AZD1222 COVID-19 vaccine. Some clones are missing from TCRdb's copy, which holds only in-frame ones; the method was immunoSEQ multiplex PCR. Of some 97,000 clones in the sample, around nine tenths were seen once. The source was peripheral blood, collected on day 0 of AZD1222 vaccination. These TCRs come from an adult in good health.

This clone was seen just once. CDR3 residues: CASSQAGVGNQPQHF. The CDR3 DNA reads as TGTGCCAGCAGCCAAGCGGGGGTGGGCAATCAGCCCCAGCATTTT. The V and J genes are TRBV3-1 (or the pseudogene TRBV3-2) and TRBJ1-5; D is possibly TRBD1 (5 bases). Per the germline V gene, CDR1 is LGHDT and CDR2 is YNNKEL (reference sequence). The V gene lost 1 base and the J gene lost 2 bases, with 9 bases spanning the gap. CDR3 length equals 15 residues.

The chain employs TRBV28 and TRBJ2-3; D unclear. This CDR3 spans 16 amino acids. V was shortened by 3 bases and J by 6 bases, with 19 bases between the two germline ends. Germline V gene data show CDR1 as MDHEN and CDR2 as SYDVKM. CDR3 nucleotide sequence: TGTGCCAGCAGTTTCAATAGAGGATCAGTTTATGATACGCAGTATTTT. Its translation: CASSFNRGSVYDTQYF.

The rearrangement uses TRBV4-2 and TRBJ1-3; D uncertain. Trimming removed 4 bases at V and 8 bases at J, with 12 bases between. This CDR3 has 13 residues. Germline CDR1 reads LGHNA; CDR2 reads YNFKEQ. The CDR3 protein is CASSRPPHDTIYF. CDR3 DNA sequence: TGTGCCAGCAGCCGCCCCCCCCACGACACCATATATTTT.

CDR3 DNA sequence: TGTGCCAGCTCCCAGAGACGTACCTACGAGCAGTACTTC. Its translation: CASSQRRTYEQYF. The chain uses TRBV18 and TRBJ2-7; no reliable D call. CDR3 size: 13 residues. Germline CDR1 is KGHSH and CDR2 is LQKENI. The V end was cut by 6 bases, the J end by 2 bases, with 11 bases between.

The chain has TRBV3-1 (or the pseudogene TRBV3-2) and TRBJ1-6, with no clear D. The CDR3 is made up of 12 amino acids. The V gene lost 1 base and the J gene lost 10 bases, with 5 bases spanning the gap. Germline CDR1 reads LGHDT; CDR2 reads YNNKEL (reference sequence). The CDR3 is CASSQGQSPLHF. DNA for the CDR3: TGTGCCAGCAGCCAAGGTCAATCACCCCTCCACTTT.

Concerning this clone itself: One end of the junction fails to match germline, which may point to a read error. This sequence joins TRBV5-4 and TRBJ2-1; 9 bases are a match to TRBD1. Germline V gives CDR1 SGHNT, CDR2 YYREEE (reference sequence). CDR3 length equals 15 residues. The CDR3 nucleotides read TGTGCCAGCAGGTTGGACAGGGGCCTCTACAATGAGCAGTTCTTC. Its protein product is CASRLDRGLYNEQFF.

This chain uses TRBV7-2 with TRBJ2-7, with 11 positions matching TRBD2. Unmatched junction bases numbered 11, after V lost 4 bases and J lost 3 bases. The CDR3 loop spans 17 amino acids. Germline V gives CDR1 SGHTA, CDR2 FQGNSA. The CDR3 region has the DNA TGTGCCAGCAGCTCCTACCCCGCCGGGACTAGCGGCTACGAGCAGTACTTC. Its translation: CASSSYPAGTSGYEQYF.

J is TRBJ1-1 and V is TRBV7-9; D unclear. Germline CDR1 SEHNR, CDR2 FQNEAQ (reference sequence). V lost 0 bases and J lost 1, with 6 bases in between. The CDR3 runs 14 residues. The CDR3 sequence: CASSLAARNTEAFF. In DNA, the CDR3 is TGTGCCAGCAGCTTAGCGGCCCGGAACACTGAAGCTTTCTTT.

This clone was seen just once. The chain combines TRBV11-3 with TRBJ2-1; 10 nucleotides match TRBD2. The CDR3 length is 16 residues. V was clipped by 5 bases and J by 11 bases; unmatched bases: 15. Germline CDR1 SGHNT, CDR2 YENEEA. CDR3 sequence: CASSPRDGLAGVQQFF. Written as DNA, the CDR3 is TGTGCCAGCAGCCCGCGCGATGGCCTAGCGGGGGTCCAGCAGTTCTTC. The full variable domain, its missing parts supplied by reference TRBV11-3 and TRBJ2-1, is EAGVVQSPRYKIIEKKQPVAFWCNPISGHNTLYWYLQNLGQGPELLIRYENEEAVDDSQLPKDRFSAERLKGVDSTLKIQPAELGDSAVYLCASSPRDGLAGVQQFFGPGTRLTVL.

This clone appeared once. The DNA of the CDR3 is TGTGCCAGCAGTACGGGGGTGTCCAACTATGGCTACACCTTC. It specifies CASSTGVSNYGYTF. The gene calls are TRBV2 and TRBJ1-2, with D possibly TRBD1 on 5 matching bases. Per the germline V gene, CDR1 is SNHLY and CDR2 is FYNNEI. V was clipped by 5 bases and J by 2 bases, with 12 bases between them. The CDR3 runs to 14 residues. The complete variable domain, with remaining parts taken from reference TRBV2 and TRBJ1-2, reads EPEVTQTPSHQVTQMGQEVILRCVPISNHLYFYWYRQILGQKVEFLVSFYNNEISEKSEIFDDQFSVERPDGSNFTLKIRSTKLEDSAMYFCASSTGVSNYGYTFGSGTRLTVV.